These 16 T cell receptor beta chains originate from one sample sequenced in a study of T cell responses to AZD1222 COVID-19 vaccine (dated by TCRdb to 2020 to 2022). The sample's time point label, in plain terms: about 28 days (+/-7) after the second vaccine dose. Library creation used the immunoSEQ multiplex PCR assay. Imported from immuneACCESS, the table was reduced by TCRdb to in-frame sequences with V and J called. These copies leave out some clones; in studies compared against another copy, an unresolved V gene accounts for under half, and the cause of the remainder is not known. This sample gives roughly 120,000 clones in total; 85% to 95% of them show up just once. More than 1.5% of the sample belongs to the ten largest clones. The specimen comprised peripheral blood, sampled 28 days after the second AZD1222 dose. These receptors were taken from an adult who received the AZD1222 COVID-19 vaccine.

The V and J genes are TRBV18 and TRBJ2-7; D not certain. This CDR3 contains 13 residues. Germline CDR1 reads KGHSH; CDR2 reads LQKENI. V shed 4 bases and J shed 10 bases, with 17 bases lying between them. The chain's CDR3 is CASSQNRQAEQYF. The CDR3 region has the DNA TGTGCCAGCTCACAAAACCGACAAGCTGAACAGTACTTC.

The chain employs TRBV19 and TRBJ1-2; a weak D match, TRBD1 (5 bases). The V end lost 5 bases, the J end lost 2 bases, and 12 bases lay between the germline ends. This CDR3 comprises 14 residues. Per germline, CDR1 LNHDA and CDR2 SQIVND (reference sequence). This chain's CDR3 is CASSSRRENYGYTF. The CDR3 nucleotides read TGTGCCAGTAGTTCCCGCAGGGAAAACTATGGCTACACCTTC. Complete variable domain (other parts from reference TRBV19 and TRBJ1-2): DGGITQSPKYLFRKEGQNVTLSCEQNLNHDAMYWYRQDPGQGLRLIYYSQIVNDFQKGDIAEGYSVSREKKESFPLTVTSAQKNPTAFYLCASSSRRENYGYTFGSGTRLTVV.

This chain joins TRBV3-1 (or the pseudogene TRBV3-2) and TRBJ1-5; D not certain. CDR3 length: 12 amino acids. Germline CDR1 is LGHDT and CDR2 is YNNKEL (reference sequence). The V end lost 3 bases, the J end lost 10 bases, and 10 bases lay between the germline ends. Written as DNA, the CDR3 is TGTGCCAGCAGCCACCTAGACGGACCCCAGCATTTT. Amino acid sequence: CASSHLDGPQHF.

The genes are TRBV18 and TRBJ1-4; the match to TRBD1 covers 7 bases. Germline loops: CDR1 KGHSH, CDR2 LQKENI. CDR3 length: 16 amino acids. With 4 bases clipped from V and 0 bases from J, the junction kept 5 bases outside the gene matches. CDR3 coding DNA: TGTGCCAGCTCACAAACAGGGGCTGCAACTAATGAAAAACTGTTTTTT. Protein product: CASSQTGAATNEKLFF. Full variable domain (outside the CDR3, taken from reference TRBV18 and TRBJ1-4): NAGVMQNPRHLVRRRGQEARLRCSPMKGHSHVYWYRQLPEEGLKFMVYLQKENIIDESGMPKERFSAEFPKEGPSILRIQQVVRGDSAAYFCASSQTGAATNEKLFFGSGTQLSVL.

The J gene is TRBJ1-3, the V gene TRBV5-1; no clear D gene. Trimming pared 0 bases from V and 4 bases from J, leaving 17 bases between. Germline CDR1 and CDR2: SGHRS and YFSETQ. This CDR3 is 17 amino acids long. The CDR3 coding sequence is TGCGCCAGCAGCTTGGCCGGGAATGCGCGATTGGGAAACACCATATATTTT. Amino acid sequence: CASSLAGNARLGNTIYF.

V is TRBV10-1 and J is TRBJ1-3; maybe TRBD1 (6 bases). CDR1 is WNHNN, CDR2 SYGVQD, per germline (reference sequence). The CDR3 contains 14 residues. The V end was cut by 7 bases, the J end by 3 bases, with 13 bases between. CDR3 residues: CASKTGTYGNTIYF. The CDR3 DNA sequence: TGCGCCAGCAAAACAGGGACTTATGGAAACACCATATATTTT.

In its sample, this clone was seen once. The CDR3 reads CASGLKTGATRQPYNEQFF. The CDR3 DNA sequence: TGTGCTAGTGGTTTAAAGACAGGGGCGACCCGACAGCCTTACAATGAGCAGTTCTTC. The genes are TRBV12-5 and TRBJ2-1; 8 bases are a match to TRBD1. The germline V gene encodes CDR1 LGHNT and CDR2 FRNRAP. The CDR3 totals 19 residues. V was pared by 3 bases and J by 4 bases, with 17 bases of the junction left unmatched.

The chain couples TRBV5-4 to TRBJ2-6, with a possible D match to TRBD2 (5 bases). Trimming pared 2 bases from V and 3 bases from J, leaving 6 bases between. This CDR3 contains 14 residues. Germline CDR1 reads SGHNT; CDR2 reads YYREEE (reference sequence). CDR3 in DNA: TGTGCCAGCAGCTTCCGGGATGGGGCCAACGTCCTGACTTTC. As protein: CASSFRDGANVLTF. The full variable domain, completed using reference TRBV5-4 and TRBJ2-6, is ETGVTQSPTHLIKTRGQQVTLRCSSQSGHNTVSWYQQALGQGPQFIFQYYREEENGRGNFPPRFSGLQFPNYSSELNVNALELDDSALYLCASSFRDGANVLTFGAGSRLTVL.

V and J are TRBV7-6 and TRBJ2-7; D uncertain. CDR1 and CDR2 from the germline V gene are SGHVS and FNYEAQ. The V and J ends lost 0 bases and 2 bases respectively, with 11 bases between them. The CDR3 is 15 residues long. CDR3 in amino acids: CASSLAPTSPYEQYF. The DNA for the CDR3 is TGTGCCAGCAGCTTAGCGCCAACTTCTCCCTACGAGCAGTACTTC.

This clone has just one count. V gene TRBV27 combines with J gene TRBJ2-7, with D maybe TRBD2 (6 bases). The ends were cut back, 6 bases at V and 4 bases at J, with 10 bases in the middle. The CDR3 spans 12 residues. Germline assignment: CDR1 MNHEY and CDR2 SMNVEV (reference sequence). The CDR3 sequence: CASRTSLYEQYF. The CDR3 DNA reads TGTGCCAGCAGGACTAGTTTATACGAGCAGTACTTC.

This chain uses TRBV28 with TRBJ1-1; 9 nucleotides match TRBD1. Per germline, CDR1 MDHEN and CDR2 SYDVKM. V was pared by 5 bases and J by 5 bases, with 9 bases of the junction left unmatched. The CDR3 sequence is 15 residues long. CDR3 DNA: TGTGCCAGCAGTCCACCACAGGGGGCTTGGACTGAAGCTTTCTTT. As protein: CASSPPQGAWTEAFF.

The CDR3 sequence is CASSFGEVNTEAFF. The CDR3 DNA is TGTGCCAGCAGCTTTGGGGAGGTGAACACTGAAGCTTTCTTT. This chain connects TRBV5-4 to TRBJ1-1; no reliable D call. Trimming shortened V by 2 bases and J by 0 bases, and 8 bases separated the two germline ends. The CDR3 covers 14 residues. Germline CDR1 is SGHNT and CDR2 is YYREEE (reference sequence).

The genes are TRBV11-2 and TRBJ1-2, with 9 bases matching TRBD1. The germline V gene has CDR1 SGHAT and CDR2 FQNNGV. The CDR3 sequence is 14 residues long. V was clipped by 5 bases and J by 7 bases; unmatched bases: 8. CDR3 region: CASSIRDRASGYTF. The CDR3 nucleotides are TGTGCCAGCAGCATCCGGGACAGGGCTTCTGGCTACACCTTC.

The V gene is TRBV5-4, the J gene TRBJ2-2; D is uncertain. With 3 bases removed from V and 5 bases from J, the gap between germline ends came to 14 bases. There are 15 residues in the CDR3. The germline CDR1 and CDR2 sequences are SGHNT and YYREEE (reference sequence). This CDR3 is CASSSQTDPTGELFF. As DNA, the CDR3 is TGTGCCAGCAGCTCTCAGACTGATCCGACCGGGGAGCTGTTTTTT.

V usage is TRBV30 and J usage is TRBJ1-5, with D perhaps TRBD1 (6 bases). CDR1 is GTSNPN, CDR2 SVGIG, per germline (reference sequence). The CDR3 loop spans 15 amino acids. Between the trimmed V and J ends, which lost 2 bases and 4 bases, there was a span of 15 bases. The CDR3 DNA follows: TGTGCCTGGAGTCTCACAGGGTTTGGTAATCAGCCCCAGCATTTT. This codes for CAWSLTGFGNQPQHF.

The chain employs TRBV7-9 and TRBJ2-3; 7 nucleotides align to TRBD1. The V gene's germline CDR1 is SEHNR and CDR2 FQNEAQ (reference sequence). This CDR3 region has 17 residues. After removal of 3 bases from V and 4 bases from J, the junction contained 13 bases not matched to a gene. The CDR3 reads CASSFPPGQAKPDTQYF. DNA for the CDR3: TGTGCCAGCAGCTTCCCCCCCGGACAGGCTAAACCAGATACGCAGTATTTT.